The T cell receptor (beta chain) described here comes from a study of T cell changes during pregnancy in multiple sclerosis. This table comes from immunoSEQ multiplex PCR, and its TCRdb copy is limited to in-frame clones, with some not included. The sample lists tens of thousands of clones, over 80% occurring once. The sample in question was peripheral blood, obtained in the third trimester of pregnancy. The source of this sequence is a female donor in good health, enrolled as a control in a pregnancy study.

CDR3 in DNA: TGTGCCAGCTCACCACGAGAAGAACTGCCGAACACTGAAGCTTTCTTT. Its protein product is CASSPREELPNTEAFF. The chain has TRBV18 and TRBJ1-1; D gene ambiguous. Germline V gene data show CDR1 as KGHSH and CDR2 as LQKENI. Trimming took off 1 base at V and 1 base at J, with 13 bases between the two ends. The CDR3 is 16 residues long.